One and the same sample provided the 23 T cell receptor beta chains below, sequenced in a study of early T cells in non-severe SARS-CoV-2 infection. TCRdb redid the calling of the 5' RACE reads with MiXCR, one entry per CDR3 protein. The table shows about 49,000 distinct CDR3 sequences, with about 12% occurring only once. The specimen comprised whole blood, sampled at baseline. These receptor sequences come from an adult who was a healthcare worker with PCR-confirmed SARS-CoV-2 infection or an uninfected control (not recorded which).

The V and J genes are TRBV11-2 and TRBJ2-3; a weak D match, TRBD2 (6 bases). Germline V lookup: CDR1 SGHAT, CDR2 FQNNGV. The CDR3 loop spans 16 amino acids. Between the trimmed V and J ends, which lost 5 bases and 2 bases, there was a span of 17 bases. CDR3 coding DNA: TGTGCCAGCAGCACCCGAGGTAGCGGTGACACAGATACGCAGTATTTT. Encoded protein: CASSTRGSGDTDTQYF.

This clonotype was recorded at least ten times. The V gene is TRBV20-1, the J gene TRBJ2-7; D may be TRBD1 (5 bases). V was cut by 0 bases and J by 2 bases, with 11 bases left in between. The CDR3 consists of 14 residues. In germline, CDR1 is DFQATT, CDR2 SNEGSKA (reference sequence). The CDR3 DNA follows: TGCAGTGCTAGAGATCCCAGGGCGACCTACGAGCAGTACTTC. Protein sequence: CSARDPRATYEQYF.

This clonotype was observed at least ten times. The chain is built from TRBV11-1 and TRBJ2-7; 7 positions agree with TRBD1. The V gene end was trimmed by 6 bases and the J gene end by 4 bases; junction bases not matched to a gene: 12. Germline-derived CDR1 and CDR2 are SGHAT and FQDESV (reference sequence). The CDR3 extends over 15 amino acids. The CDR3 protein is CASSPRQGTIYEQYF. Written as DNA, the CDR3 is TGTGCCAGCAGTCCCCGACAGGGAACCATATACGAGCAGTACTTC. Full variable domain (missing parts from reference TRBV11-1 and TRBJ2-7): EAEVAQSPRYKITEKSQAVAFWCDPISGHATLYWYRQILGQGPELLVQFQDESVVDDSQLPKDRFSAERLKGVDSTLKIQPAELGDSAMYLCASSPRQGTIYEQYFGPGTRLTVT.

This clonotype was detected ten times or more. This chain joins TRBV7-6 and TRBJ2-7; D is tentatively TRBD1 or TRBD2 (6 bases each). The germline V gene encodes CDR1 SGHVS and CDR2 FNYEAQ. This CDR3 contains 14 residues. The ends were cut back, 5 bases at V and 1 base at J, with 12 bases in the middle. The CDR3 protein is CASSKGGSSYEQYF. CDR3 in DNA: TGTGCCAGCAGCAAGGGGGGCAGTTCCTACGAGCAGTACTTC.

This clonotype was counted a single time. The chain recombines TRBV28 with TRBJ2-5, with 9 bases fitting TRBD2. CDR1 is MDHEN and CDR2 is SYDVKM in the germline V gene. V was pared by 6 bases and J by 5 bases, with 4 bases of the junction left unmatched. The CDR3 covers 13 residues. CDR3 nucleotides: TGTGCCAGCAGCAAGCGGGAGGAGGAGACCCAGTACTTC. It codes for CASSKREEETQYF. Complete variable domain (other parts from reference TRBV28 and TRBJ2-5): DVKVTQSSRYLVKRTGEKVFLECVQDMDHENMFWYRQDPGLGLRLIYFSYDVKMKEKGDIPEGYSVSREKKERFSLILESASTNQTSMYLCASSKREEETQYFGPGTRLLVL.

The sample holds a few counts of this clonotype. The J gene is TRBJ2-4, the V gene TRBV7-2; D uncertain. The CDR3 spans 14 residues. Germline-derived CDR1 and CDR2 are SGHTA and FQGNSA. V was shortened by 5 bases and J by 2 bases, with 10 bases between the two germline ends. Here the CDR3 reads CASSPGPTKNIQYF. The DNA of the CDR3 is TGTGCCAGCAGCCCTGGCCCCACCAAAAACATTCAGTACTTC.

A few counts support this clonotype. The chain links TRBV28 to TRBJ2-2; TRBD2 matches at 11 bases. The germline V gene has CDR1 MDHEN and CDR2 SYDVKM. This CDR3 contains 15 residues. With 6 bases clipped from V and 1 base from J, the junction kept 1 base outside the gene matches. The CDR3 loop is CASRGTSGNTGELFF. CDR3 sequence (DNA): TGTGCCAGCAGGGGGACTAGCGGGAACACCGGGGAGCTGTTTTTT.

This chain uses TRBV6-5 with TRBJ2-3; the D gene could be TRBD1 or TRBD2 (6 bases each). Germline CDR1 reads MNHEY; CDR2 reads SVGAGI. Trimming took 8 bases from V and 0 from J, leaving 15 bases between them. The CDR3 loop spans 15 amino acids. The DNA for the CDR3 is TGTGCCAGCTCGGGGGTACAGGGCAGCACAGATACGCAGTATTTT. It specifies CASSGVQGSTDTQYF.

The table lists this clonotype with a few counts. The V gene is TRBV5-4, the J gene TRBJ1-2, with 8 bases lining up with TRBD1. Germline CDR1 reads SGHNT; CDR2 reads YYREEE (reference sequence). With 3 bases clipped from V and 11 bases from J, the junction kept 12 bases outside the gene matches. The CDR3 covers 14 residues. DNA of the CDR3: TGTGCCAGCAGCTCCGACAGGGGATCGGACTTATACACCTTC. This sequence encodes CASSSDRGSDLYTF.

The chain recombines TRBV6-5 with TRBJ2-1, with 11 bases aligning to TRBD1. Germline CDR1 is MNHEY and CDR2 is SVGAGI. Trimming at V came to 5 bases and at J to 9 bases, leaving 3 bases not matched to a gene. This CDR3 contains 13 residues. The CDR3: CASSLGQGGEQFF. The DNA of the CDR3 is TGTGCCAGCAGTCTGGGACAGGGGGGTGAGCAGTTCTTC.

The chain uses TRBV7-6 and TRBJ2-2; D not certain. The CDR3 runs 15 residues. Trimming pared 4 bases from V and 0 bases from J, leaving 9 bases between. From germline, CDR1 is SGHVS and CDR2 FNYEAQ. CDR3: CASSSAVANTGELFF. The DNA of the CDR3 is TGTGCCAGCAGCTCCGCCGTAGCGAACACCGGGGAGCTGTTTTTT.

This clonotype was observed a handful of times. The V call is TRBV18, the J call TRBJ2-5; no clear D. The CDR3 runs to 12 residues. Trimming stripped 1 base from V and 5 bases from J, with 5 bases between. CDR1 is KGHSH and CDR2 is LQKENI in the germline V gene. The CDR3 protein is CASSPLSETQYF. CDR3 sequence (DNA): TGTGCCAGCTCACCACTATCGGAGACCCAGTACTTC. The full variable domain, with the rest looked up from reference TRBV18 and TRBJ2-5, is NAGVMQNPRHLVRRRGQEARLRCSPMKGHSHVYWYRQLPEEGLKFMVYLQKENIIDESGMPKERFSAEFPKEGPSILRIQQVVRGDSAAYFCASSPLSETQYFGPGTRLLVL.

V gene TRBV6-2 or TRBV6-3 combines with J gene TRBJ2-1; unclear D gene. The CDR3 has 12 amino acids. The germline V gene encodes CDR1 MNHEY and CDR2 SVGEGT. Trimming removed 0 bases from V and 10 bases from J, with 7 bases in between. The chain's CDR3 is CASSYSIREQFF. The CDR3 nucleotides are TGTGCCAGCAGTTACTCGATACGGGAGCAGTTCTTC.

The sample holds many counts of this clonotype. The chain links TRBV4-1 to TRBJ2-1; D ambiguous. In germline, CDR1 is MGHRA, CDR2 YSYEKL. The V and J ends lost 0 bases and 0 bases respectively, with 9 bases between them. CDR3 length: 16 amino acids. The CDR3 is CASSQEVGDSYNEQFF. The CDR3 DNA is TGCGCCAGCAGCCAAGAGGTGGGCGACTCCTACAATGAGCAGTTCTTC.

This clonotype was detected many times. The chain carries TRBV20-1 and TRBJ1-5, with 9 bases identical to TRBD1. The CDR3 is 15 residues long. V shed 6 bases and J 3 bases; nucleotides not matched to a gene: 9. Germline-derived CDR1 and CDR2 are DFQATT and SNEGSKA (reference sequence). This chain's CDR3 is CSAKRGTGYNQPQHF. The CDR3 DNA follows: TGCAGTGCCAAGCGGGGGACAGGGTACAATCAGCCCCAGCATTTT.

There are a few counts of this clonotype. The chain joins TRBV29-1 to TRBJ2-1; TRBD2 aligns across 7 bases. V dropped 4 bases and J dropped 6; count of bases not matched to a gene: 6. CDR1 and CDR2 (germline): SQVTM, ANQGSEA. CDR3 size: 13 residues. The CDR3 DNA sequence: TGCAGCGTTGTAGTGTCTAGCGGCAATGAGCAGTTCTTC. This translates into CSVVVSSGNEQFF.

This clonotype was counted only a few times. The rearrangement joins TRBV7-8 to TRBJ2-6; perhaps TRBD2 as D (5 bases). Per germline, CDR1 SGHVS and CDR2 FQNEAQ. The CDR3 is made up of 17 amino acids. V lost 6 bases, J lost 0 bases, and 15 bases lay in between. CDR3 sequence: CASRRTGDHSGANVLTF. As DNA, the CDR3 is TGTGCCAGCAGAAGGACTGGAGACCACTCTGGGGCCAACGTCCTGACTTTC.

The chain employs TRBV2 and TRBJ2-3, with TRBD2 identical over 15 bases. V dropped 11 bases and J dropped 4; count of bases not matched to a gene: 10. The length of the CDR3 is 16 residues. Germline V gives CDR1 SNHLY, CDR2 FYNNEI. In DNA form, the CDR3 reads TGTGCCGTTTGGACTAGCGGGAGGGGAAGGGCAGATACGCAGTATTTT. This codes for CAVWTSGRGRADTQYF. The variable domain in full, completed from reference TRBV2 and TRBJ2-3, reads EPEVTQTPSHQVTQMGQEVILRCVPISNHLYFYWYRQILGQKVEFLVSFYNNEISEKSEIFDDQFSVERPDGSNFTLKIRSTKLEDSAMYFCAVWTSGRGRADTQYFGPGTRLTVL.

The chain links TRBV5-5 to TRBJ2-7; TRBD1 is a possible D gene (6 bases). The CDR3 sequence is 15 residues long. The germline CDR1 and CDR2 sequences are SGHKS and YYEKEE (reference sequence). V lost 0 bases and J 5 bases, leaving 15 bases between the germline ends. In DNA form, the CDR3 reads TGTGCCAGCAGCTTGGGGGGGCGCGTGGTCAACGAGCAGTACTTC. It codes for CASSLGGRVVNEQYF.

In its sample, this clonotype was seen a few times. The chain uses TRBV6-1 and TRBJ2-1, with TRBD2 matching over 10 bases. CDR3 size: 13 residues. V shed 8 bases and J 8 bases; nucleotides not matched to a gene: 6. The germline CDR1 and CDR2 sequences are MNHNS and SASEGT. The CDR3 DNA follows: TGTGCCAGCTTAGCGGGAGGTTGGCATGAGCAGTTCTTC. Translating it yields CASLAGGWHEQFF.

The J gene is TRBJ2-7, the V gene TRBV7-9; D may be TRBD1 or TRBD2 (5 bases each). V was clipped by 5 bases and J by 1 base, with 12 bases between them. Looked up from germline, CDR1 is SEHNR and CDR2 is FQNEAQ (reference sequence). The CDR3 spans 14 residues. CDR3 in amino acids: CASSAGTGSYEQYF. The CDR3 DNA sequence: TGTGCCAGCAGCGCCGGGACCGGTTCCTACGAGCAGTACTTC.

A few counts support this clonotype. The V and J genes are TRBV4-1 and TRBJ1-2, with D unclear. This CDR3 has 15 amino acids. Trimming left V 0 bases short and J 7 bases short, with 15 bases between. Germline V gives CDR1 MGHRA, CDR2 YSYEKL. CDR3 sequence reads: CASSQEVGRLGGYTF. CDR3 coding DNA: TGCGCCAGCAGCCAAGAGGTCGGACGTCTGGGTGGCTACACCTTC.

The sample holds many counts of this clonotype. V usage is TRBV28 and J usage is TRBJ1-2; the match to TRBD1 covers 7 bases. The CDR3 extends over 16 amino acids. Germline V gene sequence: CDR1 MDHEN, CDR2 SYDVKM. Germline trimming cut 0 bases from V and 6 bases from J; bases unmatched to any gene: 10. CDR3 sequence (DNA): TGTGCCAGCAGTTTATGGGGGCCGGGACAGAGCAATGGCTACACCTTC. It encodes CASSLWGPGQSNGYTF.